The rows below give T cell receptor beta chains drawn from one sample of a study of T cell repertoires in cytomegalovirus infection. From the reads, TCRdb called clonotypes with MiXCR, one entry per CDR3 protein. There are 150,000 to 180,000 distinct CDR3 sequences in the sample; about a quarter occur only once, and over 9.5% lies in the top ten. Sequencing was performed on PBMCs. These receptor sequences come from a human donor in good health (CMV status not recorded). Some clones in this sample may be carry-over from other donors' samples. Both conserved end residues are part of each CDR3. Expanded clones are given a class, and other clones once, few, many or no size at all.

clone_size	v_call	j_call	cdr3_aa
few	TRBV4-1	TRBJ2-1	CASSQDPGKGSYNEQFF
-	TRBV6-5	TRBJ2-1	CASSQTQGYEQFF
-	TRBV6-6	TRBJ1-4	CASRPPTGPNEKLFF
-	TRBV5-6	TRBJ2-1	CASSPNSGEVYNEQFF
many	TRBV7-8	TRBJ1-5	CASSLLGQVVNQPQHF
-	TRBV6-2/TRBV6-3	TRBJ2-1	CASSSPQGFGVTYNEQFF
-	TRBV14	TRBJ2-5	CASSQIGEVETQYF
-	TRBV7-9	TRBJ2-1	CASSLGLNNGQFF
many	TRBV7-8	TRBJ2-5	CASSLQRTGSGETQYF
many	TRBV7-2	TRBJ2-7	CASSLVGAGNEQYF
-	TRBV29-1	TRBJ2-7	CSVADTPREQYF
few	TRBV7-6	TRBJ2-1	CASSLTPKPGNEQFF
few	TRBV27	TRBJ2-2	CASGASGGNTGELFF
many	TRBV7-2	TRBJ2-7	CASSLAGGPSYEQYF
-	TRBV5-1	TRBJ2-1	CASSLPGAGDQSSYNEQFF
many	TRBV6-5	TRBJ2-2	CASSSGQGPEDGELFF
few	TRBV19	TRBJ2-6	CASSIVGGNSGANVLTF
many	TRBV6-6	TRBJ2-7	CASRNTGIGEQYF
many	TRBV4-1	TRBJ2-5	CASSRGTEETQYF
once	TRBV19	TRBJ2-1	CASSILGQGTYNEQFF
few	TRBV6-6	TRBJ2-1	CASKKGDGAYNEQFF
few	TRBV5-4	TRBJ2-3	CASSLDLFGGGGTDTQYF
-	TRBV6-1	TRBJ2-3	CASSRPSGADTQYF
-	TRBV4-1	TRBJ1-2	CASSQILSTTNYGYTF
few	TRBV7-2	TRBJ2-1	CASSSSGRANEQFF
many	TRBV7-8	TRBJ2-2	CASSETGVLTGELFF
many	TRBV7-9	TRBJ1-2	CASSLIGNYGYTF
-	TRBV20-1	TRBJ1-1	CSARRVPNTEAFF
few	TRBV7-8	TRBJ2-7	CASTLGRRGKHEQYF
-	TRBV10-2	TRBJ1-3	CASSESSPRVGNTIYF
few	TRBV7-8	TRBJ2-2	CASSLRRVTGELFF
few	TRBV7-9	TRBJ2-3	CASSLRTSGRANPTDTQYF
few	TRBV20-1	TRBJ2-1	CSARRGGRRANEQFF
many	TRBV7-2	TRBJ1-3	CASSFGGTNTIYF
many	TRBV11-2	TRBJ2-2	CASSFTLRPKNIGGELFF
few	TRBV12-3/TRBV12-4	TRBJ1-1	CASTLDTHTEAFF
few	TRBV7-2	TRBJ2-7	CASSLNLASIPPLSYEQYF
-	TRBV7-4	TRBJ2-7	CASSLVGTSGVSYEQYF
once	TRBV7-4	TRBJ2-2	CASSLRGVELFF
-	TRBV20-1	TRBJ1-2	CSATGSHGYTF
many	TRBV7-6	TRBJ1-4	CASSLGTGNEKLFF
-	TRBV7-2	TRBJ2-1	CASSLVGGPNEQFF
once	TRBV20-1	TRBJ1-2	CSATTGAGYGYTF
many	TRBV7-2	TRBJ2-7	CASSFRRGQGEQYF
-	TRBV19	TRBJ1-1	CASSKPGEVVNTEAFF
-	TRBV7-3	TRBJ1-5	CASIRTAFSNQPQHF
few	TRBV6-6	TRBJ2-7	CASSYWGQRRHYEQYF
few	TRBV10-3	TRBJ2-6	CAIRQGAGGANVLTF
many	TRBV6-2/TRBV6-3	TRBJ2-7	CASTQRSTNYEQYF
few	TRBV7-6	TRBJ1-5	CASSSKPGGGTQPQHF
-	TRBV7-6	TRBJ1-2	CASSLGQGISGYTF
-	TRBV7-3	TRBJ2-1	CASSLTSSGRGNEQFF
many	TRBV7-6	TRBJ1-6	CASSPQDGLGSPLHF